This TCR beta chain came from a study of response to subunit inactivated influenza vaccine. Study results and caveats: Each seasonal influenza vaccination recruits few new T cells, the authors suggested.

MiXCR was run by TCRdb on the RT-PCR reads, yielding one entry per CDR3 protein. The sample includes 500,000 to 750,000 distinct CDR3 sequences, about 14% of them seen just once. Germline V CDR1 and CDR2: MNHNS, SASEGT. V was clipped by 6 bases and J by 1 base, with 22 bases between them. The CDR3 spans 19 residues. This clonotype has only a few counts. The antigen remains unidentified. This sequence originates from a man over 45 who received an inactivated influenza vaccine. This chain connects TRBV6-1 to TRBJ2-6; D ambiguous. Here the sequenced sample was PBMCs from blood, taken approximately 12 days after vaccination. The CDR3, as DNA: TGTGCCAGCAGCCCACACCAAATTGATCCAAGGTCTGGGGCCAACGTCCTGACTTTC. This codes for CASSPHQIDPRSGANVLTF.